Sequencing of this TCR beta chain was carried out in a study of regulatory T cells in long-lasting Graves disease. Relying on iRepertoire HTBI primers and Arm-PCR of CDR3 regions, the team built TCR beta libraries. TCRdb reanalysed the multiplex PCR reads using MiXCR and keeps one entry per CDR3 protein. Among over 400,000 distinct CDR3 sequences listed, 14% were seen once. The V and J ends lost 6 bases and 7 bases respectively, with 10 bases between them. CDR1 and CDR2 from the germline V gene are MNHEY and SVGEGT. The CDR3 runs 12 residues. The time point is: newly diagnosed GD, antithyroid drugs for less than 3 months. Scientists built the TCR library using RNA that was extracted from PBMCs. This same sample was also part of a study on T cells in Graves' hyperthyroidism and ophthalmopathy.

The rearrangement joins TRBV6-2 or TRBV6-3 to TRBJ2-1; D unclear. The TCR comes from a woman aged 50 to 60 with Graves disease. Sequenced material: peripheral blood mononuclear cells (PBMCs), taken at new diagnosis, from a patient treated with antithyroid drugs. CDR3 sequence: CASRPGGNEQFF. CDR3 nucleotide sequence: TGTGCCAGCAGACCAGGTGGGAATGAGCAGTTCTTC.